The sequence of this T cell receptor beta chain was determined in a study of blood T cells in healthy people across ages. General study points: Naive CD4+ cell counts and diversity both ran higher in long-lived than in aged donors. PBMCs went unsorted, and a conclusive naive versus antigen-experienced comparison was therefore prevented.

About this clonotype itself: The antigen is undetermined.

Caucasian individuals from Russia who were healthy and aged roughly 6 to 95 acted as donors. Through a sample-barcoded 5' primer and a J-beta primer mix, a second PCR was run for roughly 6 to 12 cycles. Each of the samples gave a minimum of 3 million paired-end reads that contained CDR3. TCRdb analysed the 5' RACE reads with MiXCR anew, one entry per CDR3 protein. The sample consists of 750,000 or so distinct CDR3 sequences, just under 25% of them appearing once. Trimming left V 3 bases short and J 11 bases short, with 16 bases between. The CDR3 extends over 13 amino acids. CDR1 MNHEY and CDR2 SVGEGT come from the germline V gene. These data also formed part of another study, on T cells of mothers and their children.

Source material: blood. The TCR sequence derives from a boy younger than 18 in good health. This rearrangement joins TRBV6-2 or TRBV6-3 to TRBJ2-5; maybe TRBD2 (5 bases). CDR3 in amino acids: CASSYDNLREQYF. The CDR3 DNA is TGTGCCAGCAGTTATGACAATCTGAGGGAGCAGTACTTC.